The 11 T cell receptor beta chains reported below all come from one sample, sequenced in a study of metastatic and nonmetastatic thyroid tumors. With MiXCR, TCRdb reprocessed the PCR reads. The sample consists of about 43,000 clones, 3% to 3.5% of them appearing once. Not a single patient had been given any form of treatment at any point before undergoing thyroid surgery. What was sequenced was blood. The receptors stem from a female donor with papillary thyroid cancer or a benign thyroid nodule (not recorded which). Some clones in this sample may be carry-over from other donors' samples.

This clone was detected ten times or more. The chain is built from TRBV11-2 and TRBJ1-5; D gene ambiguous. Trimming pared 1 base from V and 6 bases from J, leaving 7 bases between. The V gene's germline CDR1 is SGHAT and CDR2 FQNNGV. The CDR3 runs to 13 residues. CDR3 in DNA: TGTGCCAGCAGCTTAGGTCTCGGTCAGCCCCAGCATTTT. This sequence encodes CASSLGLGQPQHF.

This clone showed up many times. The chain recombines TRBV30 with TRBJ1-1, with D unresolved. The germline V gene has CDR1 GTSNPN and CDR2 SVGIG (reference sequence). V was pared by 0 bases and J by 6 bases, with 11 bases between. This CDR3 has 13 amino acids. The chain's CDR3 is CAWSVGRGSEAFF. For the CDR3, the DNA is TGTGCCTGGAGTGTGGGTCGGGGATCTGAAGCTTTCTTT. Full variable domain (outside the CDR3, taken from reference TRBV30 and TRBJ1-1): SQTIHQWPATLVQPVGSPLSLECTVEGTSNPNLYWYRQAAGRGLQLLFYSVGIGQISSEVPQNLSASRPQDRQFILSSKKLLLSDSGFYLCAWSVGRGSEAFFGQGTRLTVV.

This clone was seen more than once but under ten times. The chain links TRBV11-2 to TRBJ1-6; 7 positions match TRBD1. This CDR3 comprises 14 residues. Germline V gene sequence: CDR1 SGHAT, CDR2 FQNNGV. J was trimmed by 13 bases and V by 1 base; bases with no gene match: 7. The CDR3 nucleotides read TGTGCCAGCAGCTTAGGGACTACAGGGGCGCCCCTCCACTTT. Residues: CASSLGTTGAPLHF.

This clone was seen at least ten times. The rearrangement links TRBV15 to TRBJ1-2, with D hard to call. CDR1 is LNHNV and CDR2 is YYDKDF in the germline V gene (reference sequence). Trimming removed 5 bases from V and 1 base from J, with 8 bases in between. The CDR3 loop spans 13 amino acids. As DNA, the CDR3 is TGTGCCACCAGCGGAGGTTATAACTATGGCTACACCTTC. It is translated as CATSGGYNYGYTF.

The V gene is TRBV6-5, the J gene TRBJ2-7, with D possibly being TRBD1 (6 bases). The CDR3 runs to 14 residues. Trimming took 2 bases from V and 3 from J, leaving 11 bases between them. Per germline, CDR1 MNHEY and CDR2 SVGAGI. This CDR3 reads CASSYDRTSYEQYF. The CDR3 bases are TGTGCCAGCAGTTACGACAGGACAAGCTACGAGCAGTACTTC.

This clone was counted at least ten times. The rearrangement links TRBV30 to TRBJ2-3; 8 bases fit TRBD2. The length of the CDR3 is 15 residues. Germline-derived CDR1 and CDR2 are GTSNPN and SVGIG (reference sequence). After removal of 0 bases from V and 2 bases from J, the junction contained 4 bases not matched to a gene. This CDR3 is CAWSVTSGYTDTQYF. The CDR3, as DNA: TGTGCCTGGAGTGTTACTAGCGGTTACACAGATACGCAGTATTTT.

Sample share makes this clone medium-sized. CDR3 residues: CATSGQRNTEAFF. The CDR3 nucleotides are TGTGCCACCTCGGGACAGAGGAACACTGAAGCTTTCTTT. The rearrangement uses TRBV2 and TRBJ1-1; 7 bases agree with TRBD1. J was trimmed by 1 base and V by 10 bases; bases with no gene match: 6. From germline, CDR1 is SNHLY and CDR2 FYNNEI. The CDR3 is made up of 13 amino acids. Filled out from reference TRBV2 and TRBJ1-1, the complete variable domain reads EPEVTQTPSHQVTQMGQEVILRCVPISNHLYFYWYRQILGQKVEFLVSFYNNEISEKSEIFDDQFSVERPDGSNFTLKIRSTKLEDSAMYFCATSGQRNTEAFFGQGTRLTVV.

This clone was observed a handful of times. The chain has TRBV28 and TRBJ2-5; TRBD1 agrees at 8 bases. Per germline, CDR1 MDHEN and CDR2 SYDVKM. The CDR3 sequence is 14 residues long. With 4 bases clipped from V and 4 bases from J, the junction kept 5 bases outside the gene matches. This CDR3 is CASSSGGRGETQYF. The CDR3 DNA reads as TGTGCCAGCAGTTCAGGGGGCCGTGGAGAGACCCAGTACTTC.

The chain uses TRBV30 and TRBJ2-3; D possibly corresponds to TRBD2 (6 bases). V lost 3 bases to trimming and J lost 2 bases, with 12 bases between them. The CDR3 is 14 amino acids. In germline, CDR1 is GTSNPN, CDR2 SVGIG (reference sequence). The CDR3 reads CAWRGVAATDTQYF. CDR3 coding DNA: TGTGCCTGGAGGGGGGTAGCGGCCACAGATACGCAGTATTTT.

The chain has TRBV6-1 and TRBJ1-1, with a possible D match to TRBD1 (5 bases). The CDR3 totals 14 residues. Trimming removed 6 bases at V and 4 bases at J, with 15 bases between. Germline loops: CDR1 MNHNS, CDR2 SASEGT. CDR3 residues: CASSSSGWSTEAFF. DNA of the CDR3: TGTGCCAGCAGCTCCTCAGGGTGGAGCACTGAAGCTTTCTTT.

This clone was picked up many times. The rearrangement links TRBV19 to TRBJ2-2; D gene unclear. Trimming shortened V by 7 bases and J by 4 bases, and 13 bases separated the two germline ends. This CDR3 comprises 14 residues. CDR1 is LNHDA, CDR2 SQIVND, per germline (reference sequence). CDR3 in DNA: TGTGCCAGTAAAGGGTCGGCTACCACCGGGGAGCTGTTTTTT. It codes for CASKGSATTGELFF.